This TCR beta chain derives from a study of blood T cell repertoires in COVID-19. As for the study in general: In each case, the material was cDNA or gDNA derived from T cells, B-cell-depleted T cells, or PBMCs.

Only a few counts were recorded for this clone. Germline values: CDR1 LNHDA, CDR2 SQIVND (reference sequence). This CDR3 region has 14 residues. The ends lost 7 bases at V and 6 bases at J; junction bases unmatched: 10. Authors' analysis steps: Estimated nucleated cell counts came from reference gene primer amplification. TCRdb keeps only in-frame clones here, not all; method: immunoSEQ multiplex PCR. The V and J calls and clone size are taken from that table; D and trimming were inferred from the DNA. Among tens of thousands of clones, more than 75% were seen once, and the ten largest hold 8%. This receptor was taken from an elderly man with active or convalescent COVID-19. The V and J genes are TRBV19 and TRBJ1-1, with TRBD1 identical over 8 bases. The specimen was peripheral blood. The CDR3 DNA sequence: TGTGCCAGTAAGAATCAGGGGGCAAGGGCTGAAGCTTTCTTT. The encoded protein is CASKNQGARAEAFF. The whole variable domain, remainder taken from reference TRBV19 and TRBJ1-1, is DGGITQSPKYLFRKEGQNVTLSCEQNLNHDAMYWYRQDPGQGLRLIYYSQIVNDFQKGDIAEGYSVSREKKESFPLTVTSAQKNPTAFYLCASKNQGARAEAFFGQGTRLTVV.